The clone carrying this T cell receptor beta chain was picked up a small number of times. Its antigen is still unknown. The data derive from a study of response to subunit inactivated influenza vaccine. TCRdb itself ran the RT-PCR reads through MiXCR, one entry per CDR3 protein. The sample shows 400,000 to 550,000 distinct CDR3 sequences, 25% of them seen only once. Findings of the study overall: Each seasonal influenza vaccination recruits few new T cells, the authors suggested.

This CDR3 region has 13 residues. CDR1 and CDR2 from the germline V gene are MDHEN and SYDVKM. V shed 10 bases and J shed 4 bases, with 16 bases lying between them. The chain couples TRBV28 to TRBJ1-1; no firm D call. This TCR came from a man aged 45 to 65 who received an inactivated influenza vaccine. Material: CD4+ T cells sorted from PBMCs, obtained more than 4 days after vaccination. Written as DNA, the CDR3 is TGTGCCACCCACACCCGGTGGGGCACTGAAGCTTTCTTT. Translating it yields CATHTRWGTEAFF.